This T cell receptor (beta chain) was profiled in a study of blood T cell repertoires in COVID-19. About the research overall: Samples representing acute and convalescent COVID-19 were sourced from the United States, Italy and Spain.

Some clones are missing from TCRdb's copy, which holds only in-frame ones; the method was immunoSEQ multiplex PCR. The sample gives roughly 170,000 clones, 81% of which show up once; roughly 5% is in the top ten. CDR1 and CDR2 from the germline V gene are SGHAT and FQNNGV. The CDR3 totals 15 residues. After removal of 3 bases from V and 4 bases from J, the junction contained 8 bases not matched to a gene. The study recruited people aged about 18 to 90 years across around 24 US areas. Participants' reported clinical history set cohort assignment. The chain carries TRBV11-2 and TRBJ1-1; 7 bases line up with TRBD1. The sequence derives from a woman between 35 and 50 years old with acute COVID-19. The sample taken for sequencing was PBMCs or T cells enriched from blood (not recorded which). CDR3 bases: TGTGCCAGCAGCTTCGACAGGGCGGTTTCCACTGAAGCTTTCTTT. Protein: CASSFDRAVSTEAFF.